Here is one T cell receptor (beta chain) with its context. Its antigen is unknown. Recipient blood drawn about 28 days pretransplant and days 30, 100, 180 after. This sample is part of a study of T cell clonotyping in hematopoietic cell transplantation. The study's findings and limits: Cells were unsorted, so CD4 and CD8 contributions were not separated. Few recipient clonotypes overlapped donors; over 97% were de novo at given depth. Graft donor and pretransplant recipient Inverse Simpson Index values predicted broader posttransplant TCR diversity.

The V gene's germline CDR1 is SGHAT and CDR2 FQNNGV. This CDR3 has 15 amino acids. The V end was cut by 3 bases, the J end by 8 bases, with 17 bases between. The repertoire was sequenced with immunoSEQ multiplex PCR; TCRdb's copy has only in-frame clones and lacks some. The repertoire has about 4,000 clones, 70% to 80% of them found once; the top ten carry 27%. The V and J genes are TRBV11-2 and TRBJ1-3, with D perhaps TRBD1 (6 bases). This specimen was peripheral blood mononuclear cells, taken at the time of graft-versus-host disease after allogeneic stem cell transplant. The clonotype originates from a female patient aged 50-59 years who had an allogeneic stem cell transplant from an unrelated donor, so the T cells may come from the graft donor. Some clones in this sample may be carry-over from other donors' samples. CDR3 DNA sequence: TGTGCCAGCAGCTTGCGGGGGGCTCGGGTGGACACCATATATTTT. Translated: CASSLRGARVDTIYF.